This T cell receptor beta chain appears in the sequencing data of a study of T cells in localized non-small cell lung cancer. Overall study results and limits: The study found T cell clonality highest in uninvolved adjacent lung, above tumor. Higher blood T cell density tracked longer overall survival. Adjacent lung had a median roughly 53 of the 100 largest tumor clones.

Note on this clone: The antigen remains undetermined.

Profiling relied on immunoSEQ multiplex PCR, and the TCRdb table lists in-frame clones only, not all of them. The sample comprises approximately 45,000 clones, about 86% of which are singletons, and 2% to 3% rests with the top ten. Trimming cost V 0 bases and J 4 bases, with 13 bases left between them. Germline CDR1 and CDR2: SGHRS and YFSETQ. CDR3 length: 16 amino acids. Sequenced here: PBMCs, sampled before any cancer treatment. The chain links TRBV5-1 to TRBJ2-2; unclear D gene. This clonotype originated in a man aged 35-69 years with stage II lung adenocarcinoma. In DNA, the CDR3 is TGCGCCAGCAGCTTGGTGGAGCTAAGAGGCACCGGGGAGCTGTTTTTT. It is translated as CASSLVELRGTGELFF.